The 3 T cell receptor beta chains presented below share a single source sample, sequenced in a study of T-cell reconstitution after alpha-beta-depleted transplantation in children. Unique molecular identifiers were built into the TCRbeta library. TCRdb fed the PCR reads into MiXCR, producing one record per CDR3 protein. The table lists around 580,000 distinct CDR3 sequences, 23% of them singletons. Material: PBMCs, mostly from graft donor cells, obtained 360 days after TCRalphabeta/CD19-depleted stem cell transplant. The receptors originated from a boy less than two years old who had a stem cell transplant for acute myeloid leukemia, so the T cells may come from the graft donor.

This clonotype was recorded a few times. Here the CDR3 reads CASSYSRRVPPNTGELFF. CDR3 in DNA: TGTGCCAGCAGTTACTCGAGGAGGGTGCCCCCGAACACCGGGGAGCTGTTTTTT. This chain uses TRBV6-5 with TRBJ2-2; perhaps TRBD2 as D (6 bases). The CDR3 runs to 18 residues. From germline, CDR1 is MNHEY and CDR2 SVGAGI. The ends were cut back, 0 bases at V and 0 bases at J, with 14 bases in the middle.

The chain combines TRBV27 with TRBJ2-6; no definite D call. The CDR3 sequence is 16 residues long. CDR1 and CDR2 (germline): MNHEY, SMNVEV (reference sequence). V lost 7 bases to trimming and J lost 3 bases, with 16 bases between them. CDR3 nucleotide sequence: TGTGCCAGCACCCCGAGGTGGGTTAGTGGGGCCAACGTCCTGACTTTC. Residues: CASTPRWVSGANVLTF.

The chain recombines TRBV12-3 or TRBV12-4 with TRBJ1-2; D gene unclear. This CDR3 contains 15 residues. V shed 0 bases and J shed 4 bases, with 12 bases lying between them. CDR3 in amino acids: CASSLAPSAIYGYTF. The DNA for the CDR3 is TGTGCCAGCAGTTTAGCGCCCTCAGCTATCTATGGCTACACCTTC.